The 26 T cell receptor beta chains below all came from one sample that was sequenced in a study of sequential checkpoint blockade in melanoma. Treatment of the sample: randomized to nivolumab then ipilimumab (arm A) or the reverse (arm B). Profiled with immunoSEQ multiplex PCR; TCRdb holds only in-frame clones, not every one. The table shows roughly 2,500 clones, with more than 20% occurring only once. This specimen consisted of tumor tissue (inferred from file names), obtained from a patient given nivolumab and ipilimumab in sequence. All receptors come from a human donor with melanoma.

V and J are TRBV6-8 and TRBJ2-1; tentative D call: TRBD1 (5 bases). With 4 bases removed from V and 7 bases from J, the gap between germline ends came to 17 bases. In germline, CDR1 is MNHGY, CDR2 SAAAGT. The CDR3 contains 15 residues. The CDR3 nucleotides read TGTGCCAGCAGTTTTAGACAGTTAATAATGAATGAGCAGTTCTTC. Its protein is CASSFRQLIMNEQFF.

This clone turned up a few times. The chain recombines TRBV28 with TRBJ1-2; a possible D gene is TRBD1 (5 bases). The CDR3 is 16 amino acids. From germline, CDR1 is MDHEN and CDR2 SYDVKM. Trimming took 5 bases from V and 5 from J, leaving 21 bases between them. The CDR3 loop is CASSRTGTELRYGYTF. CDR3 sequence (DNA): TGTGCCAGCAGTCGCACCGGGACGGAGCTCAGATATGGCTACACCTTC.

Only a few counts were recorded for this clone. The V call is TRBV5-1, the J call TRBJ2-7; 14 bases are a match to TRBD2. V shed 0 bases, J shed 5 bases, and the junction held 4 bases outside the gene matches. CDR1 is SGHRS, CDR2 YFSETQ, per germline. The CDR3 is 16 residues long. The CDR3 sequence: CASSLGGLAGVNEQYF. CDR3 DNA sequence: TGCGCCAGCAGCTTGGGGGGACTAGCGGGAGTTAACGAGCAGTACTTC.

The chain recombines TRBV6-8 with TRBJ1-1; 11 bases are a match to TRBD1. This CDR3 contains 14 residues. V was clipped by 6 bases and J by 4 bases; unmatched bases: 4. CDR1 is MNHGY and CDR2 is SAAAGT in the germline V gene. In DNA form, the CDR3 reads TGTGCCAGCAGGTGGACAGGGGGCATCACTGAAGCTTTCTTT. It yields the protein CASRWTGGITEAFF.

CDR3 residues: CASSLSLLLAGVSETQYF. DNA of the CDR3: TGTGCCAGCAGTTTATCTTTGTTGCTAGCGGGAGTATCAGAGACCCAGTACTTC. The chain recombines TRBV28 with TRBJ2-5; 10 bases line up with TRBD2. Trimming at V came to 1 base and at J to 4 bases, leaving 12 bases not matched to a gene. CDR1 MDHEN and CDR2 SYDVKM come from the germline V gene. The CDR3 contains 18 residues. The entire variable domain, with the rest obtained from reference TRBV28 and TRBJ2-5, is as follows: DVKVTQSSRYLVKRTGEKVFLECVQDMDHENMFWYRQDPGLGLRLIYFSYDVKMKEKGDIPEGYSVSREKKERFSLILESASTNQTSMYLCASSLSLLLAGVSETQYFGPGTRLLVL.

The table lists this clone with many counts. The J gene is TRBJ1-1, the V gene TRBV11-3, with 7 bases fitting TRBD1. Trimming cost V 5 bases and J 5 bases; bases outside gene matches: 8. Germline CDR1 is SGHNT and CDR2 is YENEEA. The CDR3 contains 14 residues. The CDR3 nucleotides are TGTGCCAGCAGCACCTCGAGGGGGCAAACTGAAGCTTTCTTT. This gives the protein CASSTSRGQTEAFF.

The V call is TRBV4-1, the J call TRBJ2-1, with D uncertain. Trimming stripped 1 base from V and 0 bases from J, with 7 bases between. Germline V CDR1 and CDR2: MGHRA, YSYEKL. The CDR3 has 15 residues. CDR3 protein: CASSQGWNSYNEQFF. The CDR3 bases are TGCGCCAGCAGCCAAGGTTGGAACTCCTACAATGAGCAGTTCTTC.

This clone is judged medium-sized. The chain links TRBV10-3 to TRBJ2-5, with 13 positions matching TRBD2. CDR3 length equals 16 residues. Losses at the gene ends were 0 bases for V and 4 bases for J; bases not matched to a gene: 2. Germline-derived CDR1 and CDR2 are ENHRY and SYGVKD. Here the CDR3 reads CAISESRTSGRETQYF. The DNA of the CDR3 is TGTGCCATCAGTGAGTCGAGGACTAGCGGGAGAGAGACCCAGTACTTC.

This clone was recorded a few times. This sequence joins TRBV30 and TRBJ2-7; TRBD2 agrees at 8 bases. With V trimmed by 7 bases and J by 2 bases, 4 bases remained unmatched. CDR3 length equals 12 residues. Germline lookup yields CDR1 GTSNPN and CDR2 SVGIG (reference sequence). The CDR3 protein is CAFSGVTYEQYF. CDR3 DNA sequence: TGTGCCTTTAGCGGGGTTACCTACGAGCAGTACTTC. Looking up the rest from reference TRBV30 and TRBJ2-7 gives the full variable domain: SQTIHQWPATLVQPVGSPLSLECTVEGTSNPNLYWYRQAAGRGLQLLFYSVGIGQISSEVPQNLSASRPQDRQFILSSKKLLLSDSGFYLCAFSGVTYEQYFGPGTRLTVT.

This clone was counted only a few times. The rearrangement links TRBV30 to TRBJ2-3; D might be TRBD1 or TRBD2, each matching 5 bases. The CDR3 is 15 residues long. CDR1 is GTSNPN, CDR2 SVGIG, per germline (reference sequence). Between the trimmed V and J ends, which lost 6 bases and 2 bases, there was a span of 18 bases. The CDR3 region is CACPTGDVPTDTQYF. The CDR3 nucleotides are TGTGCCTGCCCCACCGGGGACGTACCCACAGATACGCAGTATTTT. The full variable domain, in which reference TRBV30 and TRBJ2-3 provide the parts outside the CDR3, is SQTIHQWPATLVQPVGSPLSLECTVEGTSNPNLYWYRQAAGRGLQLLFYSVGIGQISSEVPQNLSASRPQDRQFILSSKKLLLSDSGFYLCACPTGDVPTDTQYFGPGTRLTVL.

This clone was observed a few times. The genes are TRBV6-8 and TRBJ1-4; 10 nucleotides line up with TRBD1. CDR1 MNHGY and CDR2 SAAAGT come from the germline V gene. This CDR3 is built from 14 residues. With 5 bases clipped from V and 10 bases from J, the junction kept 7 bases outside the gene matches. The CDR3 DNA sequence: TGTGCCAGCAGTGGGGACAGGGGTTATTCAAAACTGTTTTTT. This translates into CASSGDRGYSKLFF.

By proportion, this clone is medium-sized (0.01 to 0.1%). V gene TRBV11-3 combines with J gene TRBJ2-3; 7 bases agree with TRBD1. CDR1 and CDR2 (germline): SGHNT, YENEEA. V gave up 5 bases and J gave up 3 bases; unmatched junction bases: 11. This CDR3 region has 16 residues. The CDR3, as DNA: TGTGCCAGCAGCCCCCGGACAGGCGGATTTACAGATACGCAGTATTTT. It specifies CASSPRTGGFTDTQYF. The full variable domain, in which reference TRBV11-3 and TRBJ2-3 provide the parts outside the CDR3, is EAGVVQSPRYKIIEKKQPVAFWCNPISGHNTLYWYLQNLGQGPELLIRYENEEAVDDSQLPKDRFSAERLKGVDSTLKIQPAELGDSAVYLCASSPRTGGFTDTQYFGPGTRLTVL.

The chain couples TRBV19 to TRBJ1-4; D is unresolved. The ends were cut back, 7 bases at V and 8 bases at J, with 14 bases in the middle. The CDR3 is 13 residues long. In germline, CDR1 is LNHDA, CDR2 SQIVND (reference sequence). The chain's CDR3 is CASTPEAGEKLFF. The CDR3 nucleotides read TGTGCCAGTACCCCAGAGGCGGGGGAAAAACTGTTTTTT.

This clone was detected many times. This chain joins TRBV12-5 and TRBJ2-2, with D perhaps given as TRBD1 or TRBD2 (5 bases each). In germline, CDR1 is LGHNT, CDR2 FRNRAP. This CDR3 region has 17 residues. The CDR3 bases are TGTGCCAGCGTTCCCGGGACCGACGTACCCTTCACCGGGGAGCTGTTTTTT. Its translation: CASVPGTDVPFTGELFF.

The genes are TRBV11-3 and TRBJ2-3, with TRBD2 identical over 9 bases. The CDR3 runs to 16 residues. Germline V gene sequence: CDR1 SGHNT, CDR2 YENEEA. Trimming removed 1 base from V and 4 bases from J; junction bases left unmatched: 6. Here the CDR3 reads CASSLVGTSYADTQYF. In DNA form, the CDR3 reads TGTGCCAGCAGCTTAGTGGGGACTAGCTATGCAGATACGCAGTATTTT.

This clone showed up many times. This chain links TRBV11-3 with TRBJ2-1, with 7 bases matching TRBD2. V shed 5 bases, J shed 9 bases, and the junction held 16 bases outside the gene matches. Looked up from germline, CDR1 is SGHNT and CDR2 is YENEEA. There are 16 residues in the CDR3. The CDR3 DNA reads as TGTGCCAGCAGCCAAGCGGTGGGGACTACCCGAAGTGAGCAGTTCTTC. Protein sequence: CASSQAVGTTRSEQFF.

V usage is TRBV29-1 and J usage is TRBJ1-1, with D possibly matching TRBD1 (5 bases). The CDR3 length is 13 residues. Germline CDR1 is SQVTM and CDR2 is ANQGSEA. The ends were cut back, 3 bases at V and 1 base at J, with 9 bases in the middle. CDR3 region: CSVERQTNTEAFF. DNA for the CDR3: TGCAGCGTTGAGAGACAGACGAACACTGAAGCTTTCTTT.

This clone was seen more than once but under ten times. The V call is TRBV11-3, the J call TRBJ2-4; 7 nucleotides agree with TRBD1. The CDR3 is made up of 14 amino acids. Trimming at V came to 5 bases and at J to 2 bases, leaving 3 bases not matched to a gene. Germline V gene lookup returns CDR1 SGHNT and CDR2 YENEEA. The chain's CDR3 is CASSTTGSKNIQYF. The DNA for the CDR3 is TGTGCCAGCAGCACGACAGGGTCCAAAAACATTCAGTACTTC.

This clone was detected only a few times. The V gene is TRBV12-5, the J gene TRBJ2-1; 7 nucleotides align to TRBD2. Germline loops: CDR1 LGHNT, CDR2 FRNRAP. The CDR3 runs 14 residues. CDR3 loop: CASMGGSGRDEQFF. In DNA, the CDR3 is TGTGCCAGCATGGGGGGGAGTGGACGGGATGAGCAGTTCTTC.

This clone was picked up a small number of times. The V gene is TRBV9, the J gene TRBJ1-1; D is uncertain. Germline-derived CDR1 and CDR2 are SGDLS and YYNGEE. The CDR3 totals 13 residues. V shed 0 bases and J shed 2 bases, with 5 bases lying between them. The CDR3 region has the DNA TGTGCCAGCAGCGTAGACGTTAACACTGAAGCTTTCTTT. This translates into CASSVDVNTEAFF.

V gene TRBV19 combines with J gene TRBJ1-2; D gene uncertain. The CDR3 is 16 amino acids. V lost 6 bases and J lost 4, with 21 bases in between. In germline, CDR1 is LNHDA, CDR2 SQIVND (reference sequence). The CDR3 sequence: CASSPRRELIGYGYTF. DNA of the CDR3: TGTGCCAGTAGCCCTCGGCGGGAACTAATCGGCTATGGCTACACCTTC.

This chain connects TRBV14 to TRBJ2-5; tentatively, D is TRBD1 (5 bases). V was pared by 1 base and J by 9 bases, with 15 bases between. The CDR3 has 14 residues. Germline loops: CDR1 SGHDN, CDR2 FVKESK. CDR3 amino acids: CASSQGRGPWAQYF. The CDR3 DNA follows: TGTGCCAGCAGCCAAGGAAGGGGCCCCTGGGCCCAGTACTTC.

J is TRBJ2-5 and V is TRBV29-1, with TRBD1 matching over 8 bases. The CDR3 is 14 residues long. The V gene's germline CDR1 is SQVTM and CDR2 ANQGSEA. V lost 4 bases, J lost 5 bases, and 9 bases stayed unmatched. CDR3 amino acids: CSVARTGLGETQYF. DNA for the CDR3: TGCAGCGTTGCACGGACAGGGCTCGGGGAGACCCAGTACTTC.

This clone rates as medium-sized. The CDR3 DNA sequence: TGTGCCAGCAGTTACACCCATACAGGAGCAGAAGCTTTCTTT. This translates into CASSYTHTGAEAFF. The chain has TRBV6-8 and TRBJ1-1, with D possibly being TRBD1 (5 bases). Per germline, CDR1 MNHGY and CDR2 SAAAGT. V was cut by 2 bases and J by 8 bases, with 15 bases left in between. This CDR3 comprises 14 residues.

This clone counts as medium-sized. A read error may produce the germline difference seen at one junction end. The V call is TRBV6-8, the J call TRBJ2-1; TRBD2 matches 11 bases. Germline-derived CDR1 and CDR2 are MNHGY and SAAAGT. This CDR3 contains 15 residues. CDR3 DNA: TGTGCCATCAGTCCCATAGCGGGAGGGGTCAATGAGCAGTTCTTC. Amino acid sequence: CAISPIAGGVNEQFF.

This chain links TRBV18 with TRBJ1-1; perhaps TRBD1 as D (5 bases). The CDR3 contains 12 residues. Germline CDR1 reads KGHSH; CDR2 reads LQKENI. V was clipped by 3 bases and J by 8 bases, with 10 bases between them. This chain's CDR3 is CASSPRQSEAFF. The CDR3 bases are TGTGCCAGCTCACCCCGACAGAGCGAAGCTTTCTTT.